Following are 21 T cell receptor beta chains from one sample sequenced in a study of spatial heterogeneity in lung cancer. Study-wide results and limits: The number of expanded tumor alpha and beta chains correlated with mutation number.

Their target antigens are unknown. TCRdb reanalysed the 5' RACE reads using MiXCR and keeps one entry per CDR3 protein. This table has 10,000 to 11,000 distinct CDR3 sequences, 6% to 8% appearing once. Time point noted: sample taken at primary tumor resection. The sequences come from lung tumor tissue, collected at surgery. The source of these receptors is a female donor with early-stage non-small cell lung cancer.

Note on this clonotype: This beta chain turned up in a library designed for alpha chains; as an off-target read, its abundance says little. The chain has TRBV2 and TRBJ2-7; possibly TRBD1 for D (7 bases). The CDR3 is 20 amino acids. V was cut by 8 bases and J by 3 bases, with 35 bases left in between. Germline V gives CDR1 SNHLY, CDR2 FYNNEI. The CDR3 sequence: CASGQERGAQPSSHGYEQYF. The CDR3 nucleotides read TGTGCCAGCGGACAGGAGAGGGGGGCGCAACCGTCCAGTCATGGCTACGAGCAGTACTTC.

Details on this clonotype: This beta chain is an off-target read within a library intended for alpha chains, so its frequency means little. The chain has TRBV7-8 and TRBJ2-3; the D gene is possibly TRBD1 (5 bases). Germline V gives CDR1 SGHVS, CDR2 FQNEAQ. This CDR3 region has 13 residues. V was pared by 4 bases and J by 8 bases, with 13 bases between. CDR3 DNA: TGTGCCAGCAGCTCCCACCATCAGGGTACGCAGTATTTT. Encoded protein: CASSSHHQGTQYF.

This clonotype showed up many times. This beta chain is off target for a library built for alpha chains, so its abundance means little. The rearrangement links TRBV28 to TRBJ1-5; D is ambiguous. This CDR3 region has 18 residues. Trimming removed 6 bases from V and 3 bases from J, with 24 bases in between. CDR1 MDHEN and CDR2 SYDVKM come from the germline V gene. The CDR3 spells CASSQIPFAASHNQPQHF. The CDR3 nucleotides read TGTGCCAGCAGCCAGATACCATTTGCGGCTTCCCACAATCAGCCCCAGCATTTT.

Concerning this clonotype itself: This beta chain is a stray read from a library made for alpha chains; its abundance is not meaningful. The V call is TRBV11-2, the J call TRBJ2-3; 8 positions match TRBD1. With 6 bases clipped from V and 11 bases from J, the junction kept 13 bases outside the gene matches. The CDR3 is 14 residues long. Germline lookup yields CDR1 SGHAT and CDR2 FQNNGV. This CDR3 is CASRSGTGSIVQYF. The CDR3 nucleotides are TGTGCCAGCAGATCCGGGACAGGATCCATCGTGCAGTATTTT.

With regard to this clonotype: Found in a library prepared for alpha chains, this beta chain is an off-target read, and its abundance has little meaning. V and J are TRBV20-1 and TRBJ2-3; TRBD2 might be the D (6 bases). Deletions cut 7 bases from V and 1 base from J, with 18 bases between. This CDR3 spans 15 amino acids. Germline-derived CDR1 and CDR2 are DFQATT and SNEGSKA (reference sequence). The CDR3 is CSGNGVGGGTDTQYF. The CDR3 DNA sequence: TGCAGTGGGAATGGTGTCGGCGGGGGCACAGATACGCAGTATTTT.

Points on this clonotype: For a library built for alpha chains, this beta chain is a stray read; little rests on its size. CDR3 in amino acids: CASTSYSSASSTDTQYF. The CDR3 DNA is TGTGCCAGCACCTCCTACTCTAGCGCTAGTAGCACAGATACGCAGTATTTT. This chain connects TRBV2 to TRBJ2-3; tentatively, D is TRBD2 (6 bases). V lost 7 bases to trimming and J lost 0 bases, with 20 bases between them. The CDR3 extends over 17 amino acids. From germline, CDR1 is SNHLY and CDR2 FYNNEI. The full variable domain, its missing parts supplied by reference TRBV2 and TRBJ2-3, is EPEVTQTPSHQVTQMGQEVILRCVPISNHLYFYWYRQILGQKVEFLVSFYNNEISEKSEIFDDQFSVERPDGSNFTLKIRSTKLEDSAMYFCASTSYSSASSTDTQYFGPGTRLTVL.

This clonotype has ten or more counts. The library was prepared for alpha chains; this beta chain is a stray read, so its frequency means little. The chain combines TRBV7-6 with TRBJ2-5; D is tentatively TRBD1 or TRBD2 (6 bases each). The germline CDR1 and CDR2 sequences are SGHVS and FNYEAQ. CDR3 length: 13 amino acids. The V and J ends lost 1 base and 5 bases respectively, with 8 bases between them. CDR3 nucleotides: TGTGCCAGCAGCTTAGTAGGGGGGGAGACCCAGTACTTC. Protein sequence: CASSLVGGETQYF.

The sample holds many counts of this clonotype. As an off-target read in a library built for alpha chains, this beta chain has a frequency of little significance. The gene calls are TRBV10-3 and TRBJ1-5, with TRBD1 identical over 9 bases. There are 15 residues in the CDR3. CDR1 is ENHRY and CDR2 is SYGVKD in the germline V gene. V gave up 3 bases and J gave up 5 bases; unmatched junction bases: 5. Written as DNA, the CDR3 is TGTGCCATCAGTGACACCAACAGGGGGCATCAGCCCCAGCATTTT. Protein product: CAISDTNRGHQPQHF.

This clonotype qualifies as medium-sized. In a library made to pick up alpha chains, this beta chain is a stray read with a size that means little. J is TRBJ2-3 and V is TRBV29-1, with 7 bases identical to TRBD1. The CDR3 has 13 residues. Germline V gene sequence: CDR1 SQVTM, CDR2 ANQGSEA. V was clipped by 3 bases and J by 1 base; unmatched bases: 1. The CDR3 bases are TGCAGCGTTGACCAGGGGGGCACAGATACGCAGTATTTT. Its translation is CSVDQGGTDTQYF.

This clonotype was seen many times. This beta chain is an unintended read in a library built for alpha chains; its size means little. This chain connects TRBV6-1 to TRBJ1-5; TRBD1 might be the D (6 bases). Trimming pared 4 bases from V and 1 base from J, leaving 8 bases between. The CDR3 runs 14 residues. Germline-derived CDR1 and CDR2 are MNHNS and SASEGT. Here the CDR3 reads CASSVGQSNQPQHF. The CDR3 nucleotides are TGTGCCAGCAGTGTAGGACAGAGCAATCAGCCCCAGCATTTT.

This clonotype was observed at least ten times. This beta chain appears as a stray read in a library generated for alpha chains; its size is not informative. CDR3 protein: CSAPGQGAWGQPQHF. CDR3 nucleotides: TGCAGTGCACCCGGACAGGGGGCGTGGGGTCAGCCCCAGCATTTT. This chain joins TRBV20-1 and TRBJ1-5, with 11 bases matching TRBD1. CDR3 length: 15 amino acids. The V gene's germline CDR1 is DFQATT and CDR2 SNEGSKA (reference sequence). V shed 6 bases, J shed 6 bases, and the junction held 10 bases outside the gene matches.

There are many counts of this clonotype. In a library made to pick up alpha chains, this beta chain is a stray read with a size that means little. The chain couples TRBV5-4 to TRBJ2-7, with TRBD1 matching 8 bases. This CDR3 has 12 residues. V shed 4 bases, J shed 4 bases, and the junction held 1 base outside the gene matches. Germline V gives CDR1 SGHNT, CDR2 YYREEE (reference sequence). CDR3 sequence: CASSRDRYEQYF. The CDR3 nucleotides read TGTGCCAGCAGCCGGGACAGGTACGAGCAGTACTTC.

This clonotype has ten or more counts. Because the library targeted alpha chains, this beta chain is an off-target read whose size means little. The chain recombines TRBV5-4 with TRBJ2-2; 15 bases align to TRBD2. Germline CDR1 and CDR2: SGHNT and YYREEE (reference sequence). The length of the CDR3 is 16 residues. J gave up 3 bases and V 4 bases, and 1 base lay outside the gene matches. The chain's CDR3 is CASSGTSGGHTGELFF. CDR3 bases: TGTGCCAGCAGCGGGACTAGCGGGGGGCACACCGGGGAGCTGTTTTTT.

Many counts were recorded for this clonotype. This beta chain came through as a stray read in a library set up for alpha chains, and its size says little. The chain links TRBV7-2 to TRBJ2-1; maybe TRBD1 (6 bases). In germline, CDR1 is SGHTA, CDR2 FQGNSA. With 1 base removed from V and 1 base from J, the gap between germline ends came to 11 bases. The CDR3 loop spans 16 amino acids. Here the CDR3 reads CASSLGARGSYNEQFF. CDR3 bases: TGTGCCAGCAGCTTAGGTGCCAGGGGTTCCTACAATGAGCAGTTCTTC.

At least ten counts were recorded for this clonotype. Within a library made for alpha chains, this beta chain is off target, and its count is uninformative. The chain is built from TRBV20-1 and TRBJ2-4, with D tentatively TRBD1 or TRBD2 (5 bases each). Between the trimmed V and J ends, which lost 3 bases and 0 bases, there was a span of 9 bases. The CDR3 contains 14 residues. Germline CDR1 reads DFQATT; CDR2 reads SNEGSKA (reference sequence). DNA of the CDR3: TGCAGTGCTAGGGGGGACCTAGCCAAAAACATTCAGTACTTC. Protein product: CSARGDLAKNIQYF.

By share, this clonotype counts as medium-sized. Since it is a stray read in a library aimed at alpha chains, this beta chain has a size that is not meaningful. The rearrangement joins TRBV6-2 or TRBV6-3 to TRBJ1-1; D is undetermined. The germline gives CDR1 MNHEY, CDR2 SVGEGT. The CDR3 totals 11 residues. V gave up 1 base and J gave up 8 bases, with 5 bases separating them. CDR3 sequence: CASSYWGEAFF. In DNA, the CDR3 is TGTGCCAGCAGTTACTGGGGAGAAGCTTTCTTT.

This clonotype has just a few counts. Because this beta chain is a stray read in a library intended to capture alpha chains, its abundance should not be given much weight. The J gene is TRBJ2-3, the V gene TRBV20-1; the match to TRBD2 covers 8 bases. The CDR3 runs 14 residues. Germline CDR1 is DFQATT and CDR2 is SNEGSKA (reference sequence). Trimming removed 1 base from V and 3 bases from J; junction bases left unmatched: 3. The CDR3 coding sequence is TGCAGTGCTAGAGCTGGACTAGCAACAGATACGCAGTATTTT. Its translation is CSARAGLATDTQYF.

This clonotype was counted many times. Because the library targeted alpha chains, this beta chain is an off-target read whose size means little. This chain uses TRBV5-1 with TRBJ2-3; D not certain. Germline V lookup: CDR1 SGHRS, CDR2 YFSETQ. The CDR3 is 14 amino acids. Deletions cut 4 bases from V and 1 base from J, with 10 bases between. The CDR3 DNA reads TGCGCCAGCAGCCGCCAGACTGGCACAGATACGCAGTATTTT. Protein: CASSRQTGTDTQYF.

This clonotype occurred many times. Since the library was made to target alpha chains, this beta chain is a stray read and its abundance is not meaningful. The CDR3 DNA is TGTGCCAGCAGCTTAGAAAGTGGCACGCAGTATTTT. Its translation: CASSLESGTQYF. The chain links TRBV7-9 to TRBJ2-3; D gene unclear. The CDR3 sequence is 12 residues long. Germline V lookup: CDR1 SEHNR, CDR2 FQNEAQ (reference sequence). V gave up 1 base and J gave up 9 bases, with 8 bases separating them.

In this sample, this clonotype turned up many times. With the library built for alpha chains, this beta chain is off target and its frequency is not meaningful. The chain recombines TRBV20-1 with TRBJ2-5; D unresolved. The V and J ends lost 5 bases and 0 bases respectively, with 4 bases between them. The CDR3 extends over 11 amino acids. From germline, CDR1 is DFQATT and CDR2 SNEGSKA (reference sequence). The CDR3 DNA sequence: TGCAGTGCTTGGGACCAAGAGACCCAGTACTTC. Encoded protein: CSAWDQETQYF.

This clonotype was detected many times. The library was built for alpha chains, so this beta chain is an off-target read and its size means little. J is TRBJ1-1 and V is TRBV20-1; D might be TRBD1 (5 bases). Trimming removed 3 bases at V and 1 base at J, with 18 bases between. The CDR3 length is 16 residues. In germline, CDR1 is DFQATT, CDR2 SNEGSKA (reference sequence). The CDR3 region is CSARSVRGSGNTEAFF. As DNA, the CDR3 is TGCAGTGCTAGGTCGGTCCGGGGGTCGGGGAACACTGAAGCTTTCTTT.